Sequencing of this TCR beta chain was carried out in a study of blood T cell repertoires in COVID-19. The overall study: The samples span acute and convalescent COVID-19 from the United States, Italy and Spain. The analysed material was cDNA or gDNA that came from T cells, B-cell-depleted T cells, or PBMCs.

Original data processing: Reference gene primer amplification gave nucleated cell count estimates. TCRdb's table, derived via immunoSEQ multiplex PCR, lists solely in-frame clones and lacks some. The DNA was the basis for D and trimming; V, J and clone size are from that table. The repertoire holds about 170,000 clones, with around 90% as singletons. Germline lookup yields CDR1 SQVTM and CDR2 ANQGSEA. This CDR3 is built from 12 residues. The trim removed 7 bases at V and 1 base at J, leaving 2 bases unmatched. The sequenced sample consisted of peripheral blood. The rearrangement links TRBV29-1 to TRBJ2-7, with TRBD1 identical over 9 bases. The source is a man aged 45-60 years who had recovered from COVID-19. The CDR3 DNA is TGCAGCGGGGGACAGGGATCCTACGAGCAGTACTTC. Residues: CSGGQGSYEQYF.